Listed below are T cell receptor beta chains from one sample, sequenced in a study of blood T cell repertoires in COVID-19. Produced via immunoSEQ multiplex PCR; TCRdb's table is partial and in-frame only. The sample lists 100,000 or so clones, over 85% seen once, with more than 5.5% in the top ten. The sample taken for sequencing was peripheral blood. The receptors come from a man between 70 and 80 years old with acute or convalescent COVID-19. CDR3s include the opening cysteine and the closing phenylalanine or tryptophan. The D gene is left open where the match is weak. Clone size is shown for a subset of rows, as once, few, many or a class of expanded clone.

J gene | D gene | V gene | clone size | CDR3 protein | CDR3 DNA
TRBJ1-4 | - | TRBV18 | once | CASSPQGTNEKLFF | TGTGCCAGCTCACCACAGGGGACTAATGAAAAACTGTTTTTT
TRBJ1-1 | TRBD1 | TRBV5-1 | - | CASSKGQPMNTEAFF | TGCGCCAGCAGCAAGGGACAGCCCATGAACACTGAAGCTTTCTTT
TRBJ2-3 | TRBD2 | TRBV15 | once | CATSRVSGIPDTQYF | TGTGCCACCAGCAGAGTTAGCGGGATACCAGATACGCAGTATTTT
TRBJ1-1 | - | TRBV25-1 | - | CASSRGSLNTEAFF | TGTGCCAGCTCCCGCGGGAGCTTGAACACTGAAGCTTTCTTT
TRBJ1-2 | TRBD1 | TRBV29-1 | - | CSAKAPTGALLDGYTF | TGCAGCGCTAAGGCCCCAACAGGGGCCCTTCTAGATGGCTACACCTTC
TRBJ1-2 | - | TRBV12-5 | - | CASGLYWSHGYTF | TGTGCTAGTGGTCTCTATTGGAGCCATGGCTACACCTTC
TRBJ1-1 | - | TRBV30 | - | CAWTGLLNTEAFF | TGTGCCTGGACCGGACTCCTGAACACTGAAGCTTTCTTT
TRBJ1-2 | - | TRBV12-3/TRBV12-4 | - | CASRKHNYGYTF | TGTGCCAGCCGAAAACACAACTATGGCTACACCTTC
TRBJ2-7 | TRBD1 | TRBV5-5 | - | CASSLGTGYEQYF | TGTGCCAGCAGCTTGGGGACAGGCTACGAGCAGTACTTC
TRBJ2-1 | - | TRBV7-9 | - | CASSPYLARPLSYNEQFF | TGTGCCAGCAGCCCTTACCTGGCTAGACCCCTCTCCTACAATGAGCAGTTCTTC
TRBJ2-7 | TRBD2 | TRBV28 | - | CATSSSGTSGRAEQYF | TGTGCCACCAGCAGTAGCGGGACTAGCGGGAGGGCCGAGCAGTACTTC
TRBJ2-1 | TRBD2 | TRBV7-9 | - | CASSFGLAGGGSYNEQFF | TGTGCCAGCAGCTTTGGACTAGCGGGAGGGGGTTCCTACAATGAGCAGTTCTTC
TRBJ1-6 | - | TRBV5-6 | once | CASYRWGSNYNSPLHF | TGTGCCAGCTACCGATGGGGCAGCAACTATAATTCACCCCTCCACTTT
TRBJ1-5 | - | TRBV2 | - | CASSEAPGRYQPQHF | TGTGCCAGCAGTGAAGCGCCAGGGCGGTATCAGCCCCAGCATTTT
TRBJ2-7 | - | TRBV19 | - | CASSIDIRVTYEQYF | TGTGCCAGTAGTATAGATATCAGGGTCACCTACGAGCAGTACTTC
TRBJ2-1 | TRBD2 | TRBV15 | - | CATSRDEGLAHNEQFF | TGTGCCACCAGCAGAGATGAGGGACTAGCCCACAATGAGCAGTTCTTC
TRBJ1-1 | - | TRBV12-3/TRBV12-4 | - | CASSSLRGTEAFF | TGTGCCAGCAGCTCCCTCAGGGGTACTGAAGCTTTCTTT
TRBJ2-1 | - | TRBV7-9 | - | CASSFSVSYNEQFF | TGTGCCAGCAGCTTCTCAGTCTCCTACAATGAGCAGTTCTTC
TRBJ1-1 | - | TRBV6-5 | - | CASSSNTEAFF | TGTGCCAGCAGCTCTAACACTGAAGCTTTCTTT
TRBJ2-3 | TRBD1 | TRBV7-3 | - | CASSRKGQGLGDTQYF | TGTGCCAGCAGTCGAAAGGGACAGGGCTTGGGAGATACGCAGTATTTT
TRBJ2-3 | TRBD2 | TRBV3-1/TRBV3-2 | once | CASSQDIPGGLTDTQYF | TGTGCCAGCAGCCAAGATATACCGGGGGGGCTCACAGATACGCAGTATTTT
TRBJ1-4 | - | TRBV11-2 | - | CASSLGTEKLFF | TGTGCCAGCAGCTTGGGCACAGAAAAACTGTTTTTT